The sequence of this T cell receptor (beta chain) was determined in a study of T cell responses to AZD1222 COVID-19 vaccine. The method was immunoSEQ multiplex PCR; TCRdb's version includes in-frame clones alone and lacks a portion of them. This table has around 120,000 clones, approximately 88% appearing once. Losses at the gene ends were 5 bases for V and 2 bases for J; bases not matched to a gene: 6. The CDR3 contains 14 residues. The V gene's germline CDR1 is LNHDA and CDR2 SQIVND (reference sequence). Source: peripheral blood, taken on day 0 of AZD1222 vaccination. V gene TRBV19 combines with J gene TRBJ2-7, with 7 bases fitting TRBD1. The receptor comes from an adult in good health. This CDR3 is CASSHGTDPYEQYF. The CDR3 nucleotides are TGTGCCAGTAGTCACGGGACAGATCCCTACGAGCAGTACTTC. The full variable domain, its missing parts supplied by reference TRBV19 and TRBJ2-7, is DGGITQSPKYLFRKEGQNVTLSCEQNLNHDAMYWYRQDPGQGLRLIYYSQIVNDFQKGDIAEGYSVSREKKESFPLTVTSAQKNPTAFYLCASSHGTDPYEQYFGPGTRLTVT.